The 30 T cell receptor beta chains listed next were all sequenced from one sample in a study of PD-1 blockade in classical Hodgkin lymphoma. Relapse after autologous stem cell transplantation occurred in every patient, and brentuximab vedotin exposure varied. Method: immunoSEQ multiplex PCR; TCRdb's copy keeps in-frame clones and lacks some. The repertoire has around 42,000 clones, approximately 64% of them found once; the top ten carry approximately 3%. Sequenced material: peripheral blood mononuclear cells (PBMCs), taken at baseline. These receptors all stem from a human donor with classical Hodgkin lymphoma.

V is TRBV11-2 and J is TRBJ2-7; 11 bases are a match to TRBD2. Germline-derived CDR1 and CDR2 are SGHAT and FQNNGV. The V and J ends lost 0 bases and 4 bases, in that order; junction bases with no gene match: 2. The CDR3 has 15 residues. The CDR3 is CASSLEASGGYEQYF. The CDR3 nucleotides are TGTGCCAGCAGCTTAGAGGCTAGCGGGGGGTACGAGCAGTACTTC.

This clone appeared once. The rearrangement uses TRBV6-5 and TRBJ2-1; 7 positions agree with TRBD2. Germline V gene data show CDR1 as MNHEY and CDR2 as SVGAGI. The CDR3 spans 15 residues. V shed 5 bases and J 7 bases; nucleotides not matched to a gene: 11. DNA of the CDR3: TGTGCCAGCAGTGTGATTTGGGGGGGTGGGAATGAGCAGTTCTTC. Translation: CASSVIWGGGNEQFF.

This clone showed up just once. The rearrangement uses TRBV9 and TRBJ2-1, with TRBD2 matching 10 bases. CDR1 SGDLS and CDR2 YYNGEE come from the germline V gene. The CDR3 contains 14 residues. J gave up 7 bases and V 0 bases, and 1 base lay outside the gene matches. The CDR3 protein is CASSVGSGGNEQFF. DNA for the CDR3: TGTGCCAGCAGCGTAGGTAGCGGGGGGAATGAGCAGTTCTTC.

The CDR3, as DNA: TGCGCCAGCAGCCCGTGGCCCGCACAGGGCGATCAGCCCCAGCATTTT. Encoded protein: CASSPWPAQGDQPQHF. The rearrangement links TRBV4-1 to TRBJ1-5; TRBD1 is a possible D gene (6 bases). The CDR3 length is 16 residues. V lost 4 bases and J lost 5, with 18 bases in between. CDR1 MGHRA and CDR2 YSYEKL come from the germline V gene.

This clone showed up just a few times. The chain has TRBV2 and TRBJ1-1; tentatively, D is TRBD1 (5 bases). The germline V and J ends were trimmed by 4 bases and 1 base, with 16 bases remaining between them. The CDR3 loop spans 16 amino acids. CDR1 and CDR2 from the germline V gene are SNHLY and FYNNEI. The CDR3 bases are TGTGCCAGCAGTGTGATGAGAGTCGACAGGAACACTGAAGCTTTCTTT. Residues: CASSVMRVDRNTEAFF.

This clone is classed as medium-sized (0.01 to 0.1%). The CDR3 DNA reads as TGTGCCAGCAGTTTATCCGGACACCTCATGAACACTGAAGCTTTCTTT. This encodes CASSLSGHLMNTEAFF. The genes are TRBV27 and TRBJ1-1; D is perhaps TRBD1 (5 bases). This CDR3 contains 16 residues. V was trimmed by 0 bases and J by 0 bases, leaving 11 bases between them. Looked up from germline, CDR1 is MNHEY and CDR2 is SMNVEV (reference sequence).

The CDR3 here is CASSPGQANTEAFF. In DNA, the CDR3 is TGTGCCAGCAGCCCGGGACAGGCTAACACTGAAGCTTTCTTT. The gene calls are TRBV5-4 and TRBJ1-1, with 8 nucleotides matching TRBD1. This CDR3 has 14 amino acids. Germline CDR1 reads SGHNT; CDR2 reads YYREEE (reference sequence). The V and J ends lost 4 bases and 2 bases, in that order; junction bases with no gene match: 4.

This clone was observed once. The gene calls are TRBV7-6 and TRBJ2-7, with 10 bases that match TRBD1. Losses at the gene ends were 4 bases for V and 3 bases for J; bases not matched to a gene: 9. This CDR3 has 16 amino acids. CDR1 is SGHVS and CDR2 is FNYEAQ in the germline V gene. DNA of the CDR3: TGTGCCAGCAGCTCGTCCGGGACAGGGGTTGTCTACGAGCAGTACTTC. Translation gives CASSSSGTGVVYEQYF.

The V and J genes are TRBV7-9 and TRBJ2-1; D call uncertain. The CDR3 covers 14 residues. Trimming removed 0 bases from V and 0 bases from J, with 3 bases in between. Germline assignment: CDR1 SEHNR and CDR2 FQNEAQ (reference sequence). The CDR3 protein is CASSLAGSYNEQFF. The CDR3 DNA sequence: TGTGCCAGCAGCTTAGCGGGCTCCTACAATGAGCAGTTCTTC. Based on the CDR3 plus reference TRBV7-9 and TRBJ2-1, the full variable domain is DTGVSQNPRHKITKRGQNVTFRCDPISEHNRLYWYRQTLGQGPEFLTYFQNEAQLEKSRLLSDRFSAERPKGSFSTLEIQRTEQGDSAMYLCASSLAGSYNEQFFGPGTRLTVL.

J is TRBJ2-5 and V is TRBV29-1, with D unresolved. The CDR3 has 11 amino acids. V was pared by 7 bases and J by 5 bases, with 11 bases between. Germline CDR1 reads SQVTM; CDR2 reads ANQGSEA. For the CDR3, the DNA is TGCAGCGCAGCGCCCGGGGAGACCCAGTACTTC. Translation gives CSAAPGETQYF. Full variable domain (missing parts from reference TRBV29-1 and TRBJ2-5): SAVISQKPSRDICQRGTSLTIQCQVDSQVTMMFWYRQQPGQSLTLIATANQGSEATYESGFVIDKFPISRPNLTFSTLTVSNMSPEDSSIYLCSAAPGETQYFGPGTRLLVL.

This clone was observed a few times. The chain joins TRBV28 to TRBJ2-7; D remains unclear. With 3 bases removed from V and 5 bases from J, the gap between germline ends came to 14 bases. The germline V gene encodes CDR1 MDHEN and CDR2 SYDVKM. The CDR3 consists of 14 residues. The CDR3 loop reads CASSLAVSRNEQYF. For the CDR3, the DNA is TGTGCCAGCAGTTTGGCGGTCAGCAGAAACGAGCAGTACTTC.

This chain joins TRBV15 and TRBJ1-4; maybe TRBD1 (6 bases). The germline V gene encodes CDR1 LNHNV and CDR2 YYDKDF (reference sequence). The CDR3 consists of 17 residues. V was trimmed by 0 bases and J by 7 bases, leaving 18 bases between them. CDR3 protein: CATSRELQGAGGEKLFF. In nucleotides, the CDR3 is TGTGCCACCAGCAGAGAATTACAGGGCGCGGGGGGTGAAAAACTGTTTTTT.

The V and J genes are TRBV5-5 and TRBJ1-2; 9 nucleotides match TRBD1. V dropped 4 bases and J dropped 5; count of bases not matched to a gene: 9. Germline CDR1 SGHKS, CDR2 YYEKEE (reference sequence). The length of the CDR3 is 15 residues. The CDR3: CASSETGTGLYGYTF. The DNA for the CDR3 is TGTGCCAGCAGCGAGACCGGGACAGGGCTATATGGCTACACCTTC.

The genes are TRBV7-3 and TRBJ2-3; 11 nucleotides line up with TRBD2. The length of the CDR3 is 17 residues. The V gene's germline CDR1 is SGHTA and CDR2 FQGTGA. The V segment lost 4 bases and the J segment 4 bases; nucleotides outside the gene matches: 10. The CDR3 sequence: CASSSPSSGRFADTQYF. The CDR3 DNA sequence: TGTGCCAGCAGCTCCCCTTCTAGCGGGAGGTTTGCAGATACGCAGTATTTT.

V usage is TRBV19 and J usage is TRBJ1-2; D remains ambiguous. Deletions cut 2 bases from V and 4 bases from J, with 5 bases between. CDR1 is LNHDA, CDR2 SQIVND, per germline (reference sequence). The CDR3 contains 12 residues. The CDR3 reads CASSIRTYGYTF. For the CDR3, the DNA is TGTGCCAGTAGTATAAGGACCTATGGCTACACCTTC. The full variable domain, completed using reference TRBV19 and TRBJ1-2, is DGGITQSPKYLFRKEGQNVTLSCEQNLNHDAMYWYRQDPGQGLRLIYYSQIVNDFQKGDIAEGYSVSREKKESFPLTVTSAQKNPTAFYLCASSIRTYGYTFGSGTRLTVV.

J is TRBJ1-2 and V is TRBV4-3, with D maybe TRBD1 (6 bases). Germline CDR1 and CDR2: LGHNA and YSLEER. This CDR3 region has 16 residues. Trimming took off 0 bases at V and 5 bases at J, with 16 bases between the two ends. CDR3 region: CASSQDRGGAGYGYTF. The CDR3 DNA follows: TGCGCCAGCAGCCAAGATCGGGGGGGCGCAGGGTATGGCTACACCTTC.

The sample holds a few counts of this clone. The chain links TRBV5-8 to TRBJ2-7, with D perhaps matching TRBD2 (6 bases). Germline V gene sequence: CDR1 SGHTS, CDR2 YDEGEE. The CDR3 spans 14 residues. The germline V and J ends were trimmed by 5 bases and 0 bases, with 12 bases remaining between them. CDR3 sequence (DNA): TGTGCCAGCAGTTTTAGCGGAAACTCCTACGAGCAGTACTTC. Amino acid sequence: CASSFSGNSYEQYF. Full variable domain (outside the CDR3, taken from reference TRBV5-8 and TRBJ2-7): EAGVTQSPTHLIKTRGQQATLRCSPISGHTSVYWYQQALGLGLQFLLWYDEGEERNRGNFPPRFSGRQFPNYSSELNVNALELEDSALYLCASSFSGNSYEQYFGPGTRLTVT.

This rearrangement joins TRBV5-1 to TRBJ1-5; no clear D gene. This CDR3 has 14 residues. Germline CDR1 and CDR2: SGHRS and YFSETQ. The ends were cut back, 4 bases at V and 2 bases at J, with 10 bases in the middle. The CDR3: CASSPEERNQPQHF. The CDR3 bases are TGCGCCAGCAGCCCTGAGGAGCGCAATCAGCCCCAGCATTTT.

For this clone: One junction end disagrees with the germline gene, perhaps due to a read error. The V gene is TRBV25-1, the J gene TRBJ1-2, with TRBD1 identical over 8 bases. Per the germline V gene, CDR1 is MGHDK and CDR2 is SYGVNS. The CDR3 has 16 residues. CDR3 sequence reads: CASSARTGKGNYDYTF. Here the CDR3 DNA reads TGTGCCAGCAGTGCCCGGACAGGGAAGGGGAACTATGACTACACCTTC.

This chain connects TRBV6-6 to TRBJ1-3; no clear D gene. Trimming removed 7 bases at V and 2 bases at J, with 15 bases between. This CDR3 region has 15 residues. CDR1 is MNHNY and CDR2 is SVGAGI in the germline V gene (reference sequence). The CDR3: CASTPPGEAGNTIYF. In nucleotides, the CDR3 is TGTGCCAGCACCCCACCCGGGGAGGCTGGAAACACCATATATTTT.

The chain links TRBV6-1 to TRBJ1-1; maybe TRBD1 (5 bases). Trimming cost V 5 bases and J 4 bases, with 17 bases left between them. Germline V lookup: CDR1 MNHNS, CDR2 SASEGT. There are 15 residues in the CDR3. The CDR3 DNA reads TGTGCCAGCAGTCGTCGGGGCGGTTTGGGCACTGAAGCTTTCTTT. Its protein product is CASSRRGGLGTEAFF.

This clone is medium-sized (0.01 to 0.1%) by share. The CDR3 loop is CASSIPSGYEQYF. The CDR3 DNA sequence: TGTGCCAGTAGTATTCCTAGCGGGTACGAGCAGTACTTC. V is TRBV19 and J is TRBJ2-7, with 8 positions matching TRBD2. Looked up from germline, CDR1 is LNHDA and CDR2 is SQIVND (reference sequence). CDR3 size: 13 residues. J gave up 4 bases and V 3 bases, and 2 bases lay outside the gene matches.

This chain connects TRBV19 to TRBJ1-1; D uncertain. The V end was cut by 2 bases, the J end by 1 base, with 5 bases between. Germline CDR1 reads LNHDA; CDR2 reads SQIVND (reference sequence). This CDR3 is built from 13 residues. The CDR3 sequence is CASSIPENTEAFF. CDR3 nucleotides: TGTGCCAGTAGTATACCGGAGAACACTGAAGCTTTCTTT.

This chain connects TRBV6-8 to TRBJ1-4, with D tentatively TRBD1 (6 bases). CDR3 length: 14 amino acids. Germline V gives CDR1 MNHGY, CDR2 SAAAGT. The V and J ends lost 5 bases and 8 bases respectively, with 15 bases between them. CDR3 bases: TGTGCCAGCAGTCAAGGCGGGACAAAGGAAAAACTGTTTTTT. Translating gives CASSQGGTKEKLFF.

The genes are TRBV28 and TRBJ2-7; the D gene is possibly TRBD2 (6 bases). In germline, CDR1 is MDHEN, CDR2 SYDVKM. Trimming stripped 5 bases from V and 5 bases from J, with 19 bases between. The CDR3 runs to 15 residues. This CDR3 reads CASSPVAVFAHEQYF. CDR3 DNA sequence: TGTGCCAGCAGTCCCGTAGCGGTATTCGCCCACGAGCAGTACTTC.

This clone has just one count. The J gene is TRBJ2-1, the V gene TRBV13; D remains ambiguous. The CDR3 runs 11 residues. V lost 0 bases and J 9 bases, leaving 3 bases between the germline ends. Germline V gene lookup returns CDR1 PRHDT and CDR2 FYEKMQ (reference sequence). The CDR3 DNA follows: TGTGCCAGCAGCTTAGGGGTTGAGCAGTTCTTC. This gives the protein CASSLGVEQFF.

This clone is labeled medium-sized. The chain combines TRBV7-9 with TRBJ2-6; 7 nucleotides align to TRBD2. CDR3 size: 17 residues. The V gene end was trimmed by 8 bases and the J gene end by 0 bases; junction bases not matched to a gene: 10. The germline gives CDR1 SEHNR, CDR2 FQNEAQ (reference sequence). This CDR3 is CASVLSGSISGANVLTF. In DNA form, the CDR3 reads TGTGCCAGCGTCCTTAGCGGGTCCATCTCTGGGGCCAACGTCCTGACTTTC.

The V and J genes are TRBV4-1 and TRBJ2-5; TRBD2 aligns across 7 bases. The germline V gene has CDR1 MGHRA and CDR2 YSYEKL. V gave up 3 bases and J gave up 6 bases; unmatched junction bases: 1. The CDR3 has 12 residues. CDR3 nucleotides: TGCGCCAGCAGCCAGGGAGGGCAGACCCAGTACTTC. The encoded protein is CASSQGGQTQYF.

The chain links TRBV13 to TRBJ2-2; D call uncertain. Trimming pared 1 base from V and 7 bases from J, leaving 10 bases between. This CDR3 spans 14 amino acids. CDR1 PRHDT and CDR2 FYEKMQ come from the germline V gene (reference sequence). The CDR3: CASSLEGVIGELFF. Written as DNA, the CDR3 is TGTGCCAGCAGCTTAGAAGGAGTCATCGGGGAGCTGTTTTTT.

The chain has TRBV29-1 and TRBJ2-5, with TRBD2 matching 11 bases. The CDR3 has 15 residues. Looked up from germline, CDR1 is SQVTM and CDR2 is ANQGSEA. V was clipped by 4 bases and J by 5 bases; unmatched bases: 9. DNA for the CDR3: TGCAGCGTTGCTAGCCAACTAGCGGGAGATGAGACCCAGTACTTC. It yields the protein CSVASQLAGDETQYF.